These 5 T cell receptor beta chains came from one sample sequenced in a study of blood T cell repertoires in COVID-19. The data were produced by immunoSEQ multiplex PCR, yet TCRdb's version contains in-frame clones alone and is incomplete. The sample yields some 140,000 clones, roughly four fifths seen once. The sequencing sample was made of PBMCs or T cells enriched from blood (not recorded which). These receptors were collected from a young man who had recovered from COVID-19.

CDR3 region: CASSVDRFRTEAFF. Here the CDR3 DNA reads TGTGCCAGCAGTGTGGACAGGTTCCGTACTGAAGCTTTCTTT. The rearrangement uses TRBV2 and TRBJ1-1, with 7 bases identical to TRBD1. The germline V gene has CDR1 SNHLY and CDR2 FYNNEI. The CDR3 spans 14 residues. V gave up 4 bases and J gave up 5 bases; unmatched junction bases: 7.

This clone was observed a few times. The chain is built from TRBV2 and TRBJ2-7; 9 nucleotides agree with TRBD1. CDR1 SNHLY and CDR2 FYNNEI come from the germline V gene. With V trimmed by 4 bases and J by 1 base, 11 bases remained unmatched. The CDR3 has 17 amino acids. The CDR3 loop reads CASSGTNPGTGSYEQYV. The CDR3 DNA is TGTGCCAGCAGTGGAACCAATCCCGGGACAGGGTCCTACGAGCAGTACGTC.

The chain has TRBV7-9 and TRBJ1-5, with a weak D call TRBD1 (6 bases). This CDR3 spans 16 amino acids. Per germline, CDR1 SEHNR and CDR2 FQNEAQ (reference sequence). V lost 3 bases to trimming and J lost 2 bases, with 14 bases between them. The CDR3 DNA is TGTGCCAGCAGCTTCACCCAGGGGCAGGGCAATCAGCCCCAGCATTTT. Translation: CASSFTQGQGNQPQHF.

The chain uses TRBV5-4 and TRBJ1-1; TRBD1 is a possible D gene (5 bases). This CDR3 has 13 amino acids. V dropped 4 bases and J dropped 7 bases, with 14 bases sitting between them. Germline CDR1 and CDR2: SGHNT and YYREEE (reference sequence). CDR3 nucleotides: TGTGCCAGCAGCCCCCGGGGGGACCGTGAAGCTTTCTTT. Its protein product is CASSPRGDREAFF.

V and J are TRBV30 and TRBJ2-1; 8 bases agree with TRBD2. The length of the CDR3 is 15 residues. Germline CDR1 and CDR2: GTSNPN and SVGIG (reference sequence). V was pared by 5 bases and J by 4 bases, with 10 bases of the junction left unmatched. CDR3 nucleotide sequence: TGTGCCTGGGGTTTTGGGGTAGCGGGATACAATGAGCAGTTCTTC. It translates to CAWGFGVAGYNEQFF.